This TCR beta chain derives from a study of T cell repertoires in cytomegalovirus infection (dated by TCRdb to between 2018 and 2020). For the study in its entirety: Alongside well-studied HLA-B-restricted epitopes, the peptide stimulations were aimed at recently identified HLA-C-restricted CMV epitopes, whose presentation resists viral immunomodulation. The HLA type of each donor mattered for the analysis, because public TCR beta signatures pointed to carriage of CMV infection along with the matching HLA type.

The junction carries 13 bases between V and J, which are trimmed by 5 bases and 1 base respectively. CDR1 and CDR2, looked up from the germline V gene, are SGHTA and FQGNSA. Including cysteine and phenylalanine, the CDR3 has 15 amino acids. Kept here is only the CDR3 DNA, which spans 45 bases and is read in frame from base 1. This sample was sequenced with an Illumina HiSeq 1500. The public reads were quality trimmed at Q25 with fastp and then assembled into clones with MiXCR by TCRdb, keeping productive beta chains. Under each unique CDR3 protein, matching rows form one entry showing the most common genes and DNA. This sample gives approximately 590,000 distinct CDR3 sequences in total; under 45% of them show up just once. The ten largest clonotypes hold around 48% of the sample. Concerning this clonotype: Its antigen target is currently unknown. Nothing much larger sits one base from this clone, and base qualities are not available.

Taken with the paper, the label for treatment or condition translates to: in vitro stimulation with specific CMV peptide epitopes to enrich CMV-specific T cells. The investigation overall reported the following: The ex vivo response was dominated by HLA-C-restricted CMV-specific TCR beta clonotypes, and the single most frequent clonotype in two of eight donors was supplied by these HLA-C-restricted clonotypes. Carriers of CMV infection plus the relevant HLA type were discriminated by the cumulative frequency of public TCR beta family members in the study cohort and in an independent 352-donor cohort.

This receptor chain uses TRBV7-2 and TRBJ2-3; the D gene lacks a confident call. The sequencing used cultured PBMCs, collected from culture after CMV antigen stimulation. The sequence derives from a human donor in good health (CMV status not recorded). Some clones in this sample may be carry-over from other donors' samples. The CDR3 protein is CASSPRLFGTDTQYF. The nucleotides are TGTGCCAGCAGCCCGCGGTTGTTTGGCACAGATACGCAGTATTTT. Where the CDR3 stops, the reference TRBV7-2 and TRBJ2-3 genes take over; the full variable domain is GAGVSQSPSNKVTEKGKDVELRCDPISGHTALYWYRQSLGQGLEFLIYFQGNSAPDKSGLPSDRFSAERTGGSVSTLTIQRTQQEDSAVYLCASSPRLFGTDTQYFGPGTRLTVL.